Below, 9 T cell receptor beta chains from the same sample are listed, as sequenced in a study of blood T cell repertoires in COVID-19. The method was immunoSEQ multiplex PCR; TCRdb's version includes in-frame clones alone and lacks a portion of them. The sample consists of 100,000 or so clones, 82% of them appearing once. Sequencing was carried out using peripheral blood. The receptor set was obtained from an elderly woman with acute or convalescent COVID-19.

The chain carries TRBV11-2 and TRBJ2-7; tentative D call: TRBD1 (6 bases). Germline loops: CDR1 SGHAT, CDR2 FQNNGV. This CDR3 has 14 amino acids. V lost 1 base and J 3 bases, leaving 10 bases between the germline ends. CDR3 protein: CASSLGPGDYEQYF. In DNA, the CDR3 is TGTGCCAGCAGCTTAGGGCCAGGGGACTACGAGCAGTACTTC.

J is TRBJ1-1 and V is TRBV18; 7 bases map to TRBD1. The germline V gene has CDR1 KGHSH and CDR2 LQKENI. This CDR3 is built from 14 residues. J gave up 5 bases and V 6 bases, and 9 bases lay outside the gene matches. This chain's CDR3 is CASSKGAVDTEAFF. In nucleotides, the CDR3 is TGTGCCAGCTCCAAGGGGGCTGTGGATACTGAAGCTTTCTTT.

The rearrangement links TRBV5-1 to TRBJ2-7; 14 bases map to TRBD2. The germline V gene has CDR1 SGHRS and CDR2 YFSETQ. V dropped 4 bases and J dropped 5; count of bases not matched to a gene: 14. This CDR3 contains 18 residues. DNA of the CDR3: TGCGCCAGCAGCCCTCCGGGACTAGCGGGAGCTTACAGCCACGAGCAGTACTTC. This translates into CASSPPGLAGAYSHEQYF. Full variable domain (remainder filled in from reference TRBV5-1 and TRBJ2-7): KAGVTQTPRYLIKTRGQQVTLSCSPISGHRSVSWYQQTPGQGLQFLFEYFSETQRNKGNFPGRFSGRQFSNSRSEMNVSTLELGDSALYLCASSPPGLAGAYSHEQYFGPGTRLTVT.

The rearrangement links TRBV15 to TRBJ2-1; 7 positions match TRBD2. The CDR3 totals 18 residues. V was clipped by 2 bases and J by 5 bases; unmatched bases: 15. From germline, CDR1 is LNHNV and CDR2 YYDKDF (reference sequence). CDR3 sequence: CATSRRNTGTTWNNEQFF. The DNA for the CDR3 is TGTGCCACCAGCAGACGCAATACCGGGACTACCTGGAACAATGAGCAGTTCTTC.

This sequence joins TRBV10-2 and TRBJ1-5, with D tentatively TRBD1 (5 bases). Germline V CDR1 and CDR2: WSHSY, SAAADI. The V gene lost 2 bases and the J gene lost 4 bases, with 12 bases spanning the gap. The CDR3 is made up of 15 amino acids. As DNA, the CDR3 is TGCGCCAGCAGTGAGGATACAGGTGAAAATCAGCCCCAGCATTTT. Protein sequence: CASSEDTGENQPQHF.

This chain joins TRBV6-4 and TRBJ2-1; 11 bases line up with TRBD2. Trimming took 5 bases from V and 2 from J; bases not matched to a gene: 2. CDR3 length: 15 residues. CDR1 and CDR2 from the germline V gene are MRHNA and SNTAGT. Here the CDR3 DNA reads TGTGCCAGCAGTCCGGGACTAGCGGCCTACAATGAGCAGTTCTTC. This gives the protein CASSPGLAAYNEQFF.

This clone was observed a handful of times. The V call is TRBV10-1, the J call TRBJ2-2, with no clear D. This CDR3 comprises 12 residues. CDR1 and CDR2 (germline): WNHNN, SYGVQD (reference sequence). The ends were cut back, 2 bases at V and 7 bases at J, with 5 bases in the middle. The CDR3 region has the DNA TGCGCCAGCAGTGAGGGAGTCGGGGAGCTGTTTTTT. Its protein product is CASSEGVGELFF.

The J gene is TRBJ1-3, the V gene TRBV6-5; 8 nucleotides line up with TRBD1. Germline V gene sequence: CDR1 MNHEY, CDR2 SVGAGI. The CDR3 has 13 residues. The J segment lost 2 bases and the V segment lost 6 bases, leaving 0 bases of the junction unmatched. CDR3 nucleotides: TGTGCCAGCAGACAGGGGGCTGGAAACACCATATATTTT. Its translation: CASRQGAGNTIYF.

The chain uses TRBV28 and TRBJ2-7; the match to TRBD2 covers 10 bases. After removal of 8 bases from V and 2 bases from J, the junction contained 6 bases not matched to a gene. CDR1 is MDHEN, CDR2 SYDVKM, per germline. CDR3 length: 14 residues. The CDR3: CASSLAGGAYEQYF. CDR3 in DNA: TGTGCCAGCTCGTTAGCGGGAGGAGCCTACGAGCAGTACTTC.